This TCR beta chain originates from a study of breast tumors, draining lymph nodes, adjacent tissues. This clonotype was observed at least ten times. A read error may explain this, as a much larger clone is one base away. TCRdb called the multiplex PCR reads again in MiXCR, with one record for every CDR3 protein. The table shows more than 15,000 distinct CDR3 sequences, with 43% occurring only once. The origin of this receptor is a female donor with breast cancer. Some clones in this sample may be carry-over from other donors' samples. The specimen was breast tumor tissue.

CDR3 DNA: TGTGCCAGCAGTCACGGGACTAGCGGGAGCACAGATACGCAGTATTTT. This sequence encodes CASSHGTSGSTDTQYF. The chain employs TRBV6-4 and TRBJ2-3, with 12 bases that match TRBD2. The CDR3 is made up of 16 amino acids. Germline V gene lookup returns CDR1 MRHNA and CDR2 SNTAGT. With 5 bases clipped from V and 0 bases from J, the junction kept 3 bases outside the gene matches.